Detailed here is one T cell receptor (beta chain). Its target is unknown. This entry comes from a study of cytomegalovirus exposure and HLA in healthy donors. Study findings and constraints: Data from an earlier analysis indicated that most TCR beta V segments were productive either about 87% or about 30% of the time. Association of a missense DCLRE1C variant with TCR beta V- and J-gene trimming was reported in a later analysis. Cytomegalovirus-associated status was assigned to 164 TCR beta chains. TRBV6-2, TRBV6-3 and some other V segments were excluded as indistinguishable.

The CDR3 is 16 residues long. Germline loops: CDR1 KGHSH, CDR2 LQKENI. After removal of 3 bases from V and 4 bases from J, the junction contained 8 bases not matched to a gene. The PCR ran on 60 Vbeta and 13 Jbeta primers. The data were produced by immunoSEQ multiplex PCR, yet TCRdb's version contains in-frame clones alone and is incomplete. The profile covers under 200,000 clones, with approximately 85% appearing a single time and roughly 8.8% taken by the ten largest. The sample comprised PBMCs. This chain uses TRBV18 with TRBJ1-1, with TRBD1 identical over 10 bases. The TCR sequence derives from a man between 18 and 29 years old in good health and CMV-seropositive. Here the CDR3 DNA reads TGTGCCAGCTCACCCCCGACAGGGGGCGACGGCACTGAAGCTTTCTTT. Translation gives CASSPPTGGDGTEAFF.